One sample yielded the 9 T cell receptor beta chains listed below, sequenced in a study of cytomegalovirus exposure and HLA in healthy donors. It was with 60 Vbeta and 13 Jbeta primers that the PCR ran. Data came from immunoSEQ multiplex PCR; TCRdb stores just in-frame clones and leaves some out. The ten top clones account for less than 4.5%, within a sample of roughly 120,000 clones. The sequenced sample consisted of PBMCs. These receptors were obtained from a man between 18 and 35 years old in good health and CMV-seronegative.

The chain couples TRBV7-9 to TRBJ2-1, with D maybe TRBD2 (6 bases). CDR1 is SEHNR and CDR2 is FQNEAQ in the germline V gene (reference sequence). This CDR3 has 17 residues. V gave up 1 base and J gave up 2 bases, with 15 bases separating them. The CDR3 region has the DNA TGTGCCAGCAGCTTAGTGGTCGGGGCGGGACCCTACAATGAGCAGTTCTTC. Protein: CASSLVVGAGPYNEQFF.

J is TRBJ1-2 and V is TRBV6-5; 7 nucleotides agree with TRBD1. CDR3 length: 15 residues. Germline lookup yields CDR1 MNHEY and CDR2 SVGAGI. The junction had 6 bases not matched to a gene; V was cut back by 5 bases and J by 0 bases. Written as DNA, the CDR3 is TGTGCCAGCAGTCGCCGACAGGGAACTAACTATGGCTACACCTTC. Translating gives CASSRRQGTNYGYTF.

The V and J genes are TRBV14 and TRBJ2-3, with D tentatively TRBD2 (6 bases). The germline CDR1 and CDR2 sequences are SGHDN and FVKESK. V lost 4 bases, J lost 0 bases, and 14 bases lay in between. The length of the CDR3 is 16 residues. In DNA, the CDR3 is TGTGCCAGCAGCCGCGGGGACCGTCGGAGCACAGATACGCAGTATTTT. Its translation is CASSRGDRRSTDTQYF.

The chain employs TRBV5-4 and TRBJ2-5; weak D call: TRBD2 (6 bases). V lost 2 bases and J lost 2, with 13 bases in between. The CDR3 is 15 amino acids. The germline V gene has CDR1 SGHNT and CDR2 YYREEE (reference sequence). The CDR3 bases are TGTGCCAGCAGCTTTGGCCTAGCGTCGCAAGAGACCCAGTACTTC. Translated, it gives CASSFGLASQETQYF.

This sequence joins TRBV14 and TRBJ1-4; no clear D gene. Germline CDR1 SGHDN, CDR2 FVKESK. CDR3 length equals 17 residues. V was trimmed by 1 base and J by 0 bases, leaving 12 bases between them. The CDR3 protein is CASSQVPSRATNEKLFF. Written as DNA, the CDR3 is TGTGCCAGCAGCCAAGTACCATCCCGGGCAACTAATGAAAAACTGTTTTTT.

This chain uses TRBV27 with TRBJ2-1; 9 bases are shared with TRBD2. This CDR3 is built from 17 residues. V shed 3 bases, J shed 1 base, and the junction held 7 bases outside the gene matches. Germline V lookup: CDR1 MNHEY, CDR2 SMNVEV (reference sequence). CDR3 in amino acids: CASSFASAGGSYNEQFF. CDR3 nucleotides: TGTGCCAGCAGTTTCGCCTCAGCGGGGGGTTCCTACAATGAGCAGTTCTTC.

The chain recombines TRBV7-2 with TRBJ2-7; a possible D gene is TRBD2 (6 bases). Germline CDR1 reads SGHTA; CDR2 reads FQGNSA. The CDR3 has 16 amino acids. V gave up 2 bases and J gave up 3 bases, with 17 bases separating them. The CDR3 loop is CASSLTGAGNFYEQYF. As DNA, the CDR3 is TGTGCCAGCAGCTTAACGGGAGCGGGTAATTTCTACGAGCAGTACTTC.

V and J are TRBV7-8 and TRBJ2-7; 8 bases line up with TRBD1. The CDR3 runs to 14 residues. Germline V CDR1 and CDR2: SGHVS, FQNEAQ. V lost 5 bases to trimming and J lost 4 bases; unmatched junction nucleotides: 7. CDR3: CASSLRGQAYEQYF. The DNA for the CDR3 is TGTGCCAGCAGCCTCCGGGGACAGGCTTACGAGCAGTACTTC.

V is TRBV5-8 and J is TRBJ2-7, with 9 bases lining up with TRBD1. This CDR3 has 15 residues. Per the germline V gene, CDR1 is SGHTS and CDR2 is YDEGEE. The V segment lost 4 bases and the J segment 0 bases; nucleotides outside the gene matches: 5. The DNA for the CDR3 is TGTGCCAGCAGCCACGGGGACAGGGCCTCCTACGAGCAGTACTTC. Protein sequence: CASSHGDRASYEQYF.